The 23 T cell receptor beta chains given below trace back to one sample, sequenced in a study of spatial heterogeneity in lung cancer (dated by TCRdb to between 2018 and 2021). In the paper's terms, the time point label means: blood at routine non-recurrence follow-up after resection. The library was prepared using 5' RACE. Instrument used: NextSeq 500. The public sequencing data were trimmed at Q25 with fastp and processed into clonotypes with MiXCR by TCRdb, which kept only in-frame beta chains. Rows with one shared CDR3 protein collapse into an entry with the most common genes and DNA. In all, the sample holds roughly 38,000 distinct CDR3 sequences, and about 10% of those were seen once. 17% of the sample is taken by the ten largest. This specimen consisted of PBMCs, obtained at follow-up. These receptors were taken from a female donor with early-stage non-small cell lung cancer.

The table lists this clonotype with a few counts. The CDR3 spells CASSSGLGRLTF. CDR3 nucleotide sequence: TGTGCCAGCAGCTCGGGACTGGGGCGCCTGACTTTC. This chain links TRBV6-2 or TRBV6-3 with TRBJ2-6; maybe TRBD2 (6 bases). In germline, CDR1 is MNHEY, CDR2 SVGEGT. CDR3 length: 12 amino acids. The germline V and J ends were trimmed by 6 bases and 15 bases, with 15 bases remaining between them.

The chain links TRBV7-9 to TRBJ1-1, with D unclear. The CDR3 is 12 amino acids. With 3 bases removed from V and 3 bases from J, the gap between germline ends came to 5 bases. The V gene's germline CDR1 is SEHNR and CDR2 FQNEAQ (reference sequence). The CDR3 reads CASSFGDTEAFF. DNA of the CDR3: TGTGCCAGCAGCTTCGGGGACACTGAAGCTTTCTTT.

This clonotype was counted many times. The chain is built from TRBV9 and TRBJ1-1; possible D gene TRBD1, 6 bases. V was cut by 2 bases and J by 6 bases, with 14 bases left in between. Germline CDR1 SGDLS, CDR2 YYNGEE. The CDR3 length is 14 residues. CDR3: CASSVEQGLAEAFF. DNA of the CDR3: TGTGCCAGCAGCGTGGAACAGGGCCTGGCTGAAGCTTTCTTT.

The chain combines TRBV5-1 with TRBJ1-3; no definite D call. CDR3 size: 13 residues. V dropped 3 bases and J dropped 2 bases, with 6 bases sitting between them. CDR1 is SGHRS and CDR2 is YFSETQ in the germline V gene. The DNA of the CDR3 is TGCGCCAGCAGCTCCAGTCCTGGAAACACCATATATTTT. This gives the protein CASSSSPGNTIYF.

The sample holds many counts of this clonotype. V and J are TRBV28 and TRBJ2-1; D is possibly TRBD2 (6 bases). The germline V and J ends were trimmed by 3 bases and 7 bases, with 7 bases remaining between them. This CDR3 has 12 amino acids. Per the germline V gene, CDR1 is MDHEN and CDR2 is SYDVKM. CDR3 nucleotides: TGTGCCAGCAGTTTGGAGGGGAATGAGCAGTTCTTC. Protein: CASSLEGNEQFF.

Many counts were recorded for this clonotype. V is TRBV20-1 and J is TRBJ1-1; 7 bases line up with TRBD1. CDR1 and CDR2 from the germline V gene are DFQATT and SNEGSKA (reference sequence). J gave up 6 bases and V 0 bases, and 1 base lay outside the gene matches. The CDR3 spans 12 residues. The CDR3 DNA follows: TGCAGTGCTAGAGAAGGGGGCGCTGAAGCTTTCTTT. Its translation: CSAREGGAEAFF.

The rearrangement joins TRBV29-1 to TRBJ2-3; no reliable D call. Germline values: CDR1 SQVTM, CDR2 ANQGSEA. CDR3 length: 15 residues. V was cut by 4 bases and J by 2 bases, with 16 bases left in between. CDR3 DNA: TGCAGCGTTGCAGGCCGGCCCAGCACCACAGATACGCAGTATTTT. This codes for CSVAGRPSTTDTQYF.

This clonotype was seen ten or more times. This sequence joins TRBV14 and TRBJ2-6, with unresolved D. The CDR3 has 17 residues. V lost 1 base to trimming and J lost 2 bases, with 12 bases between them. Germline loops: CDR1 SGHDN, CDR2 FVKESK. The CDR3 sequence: CASSQGSSRTGANVLTF. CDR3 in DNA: TGTGCCAGCAGCCAAGGAAGTAGCAGGACTGGGGCCAACGTCCTGACTTTC.

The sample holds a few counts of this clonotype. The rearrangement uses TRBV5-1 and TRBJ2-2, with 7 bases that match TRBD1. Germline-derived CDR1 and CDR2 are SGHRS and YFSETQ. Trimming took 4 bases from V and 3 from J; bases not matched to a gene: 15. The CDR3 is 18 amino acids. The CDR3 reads CASSREITGTAYTGELFF. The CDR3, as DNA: TGCGCCAGCAGCCGCGAAATTACCGGGACAGCCTACACCGGGGAGCTGTTTTTT.

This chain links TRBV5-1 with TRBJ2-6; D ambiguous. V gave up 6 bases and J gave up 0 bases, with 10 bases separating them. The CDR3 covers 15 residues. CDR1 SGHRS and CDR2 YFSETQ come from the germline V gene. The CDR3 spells CASKPINSGANVLTF. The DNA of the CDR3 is TGCGCCAGCAAACCCATTAACTCTGGGGCCAACGTCCTGACTTTC.

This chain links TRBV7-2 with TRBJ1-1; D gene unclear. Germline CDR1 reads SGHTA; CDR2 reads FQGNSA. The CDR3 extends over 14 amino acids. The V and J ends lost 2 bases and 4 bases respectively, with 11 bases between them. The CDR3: CASSLLGSGTEAFF. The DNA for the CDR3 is TGTGCCAGCAGCTTACTCGGGAGCGGCACTGAAGCTTTCTTT.

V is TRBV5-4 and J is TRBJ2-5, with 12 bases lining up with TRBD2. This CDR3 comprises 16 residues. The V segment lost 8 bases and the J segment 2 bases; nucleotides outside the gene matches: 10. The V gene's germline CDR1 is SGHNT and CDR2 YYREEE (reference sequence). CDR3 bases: TGTGCCAGTCAACGGACTAGCGGGGCGATACAAGAGACCCAGTACTTC. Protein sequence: CASQRTSGAIQETQYF.

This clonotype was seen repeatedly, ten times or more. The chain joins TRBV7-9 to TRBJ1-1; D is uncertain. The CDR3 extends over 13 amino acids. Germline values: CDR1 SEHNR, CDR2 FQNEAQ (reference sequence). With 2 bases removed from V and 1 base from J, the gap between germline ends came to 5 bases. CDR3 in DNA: TGTGCCAGCAGCTTATCAGGGAACACTGAAGCTTTCTTT. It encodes CASSLSGNTEAFF. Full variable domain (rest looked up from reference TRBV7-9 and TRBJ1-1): DTGVSQNPRHKITKRGQNVTFRCDPISEHNRLYWYRQTLGQGPEFLTYFQNEAQLEKSRLLSDRFSAERPKGSFSTLEIQRTEQGDSAMYLCASSLSGNTEAFFGQGTRLTVV.

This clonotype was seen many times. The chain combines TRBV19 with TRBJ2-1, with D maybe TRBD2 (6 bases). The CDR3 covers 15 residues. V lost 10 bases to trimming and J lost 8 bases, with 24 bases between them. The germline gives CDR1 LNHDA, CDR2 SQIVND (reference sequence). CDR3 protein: CATLNGGRNGYEQFF. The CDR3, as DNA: TGTGCCACCCTAAACGGGGGTCGAAACGGTTATGAGCAGTTCTTC. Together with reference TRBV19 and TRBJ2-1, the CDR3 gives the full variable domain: DGGITQSPKYLFRKEGQNVTLSCEQNLNHDAMYWYRQDPGQGLRLIYYSQIVNDFQKGDIAEGYSVSREKKESFPLTVTSAQKNPTAFYLCATLNGGRNGYEQFFGPGTRLTVL.

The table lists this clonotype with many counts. The CDR3 nucleotides are TGTGCCAGCAGCTTATGGGTTATAGAGGGTAAAAACATTCAGTACTTC. It codes for CASSLWVIEGKNIQYF. V usage is TRBV11-2 and J usage is TRBJ2-4; possible D gene TRBD2, 5 bases. Germline V lookup: CDR1 SGHAT, CDR2 FQNNGV. V lost 2 bases, J lost 4 bases, and 15 bases lay in between. The CDR3 contains 16 residues.

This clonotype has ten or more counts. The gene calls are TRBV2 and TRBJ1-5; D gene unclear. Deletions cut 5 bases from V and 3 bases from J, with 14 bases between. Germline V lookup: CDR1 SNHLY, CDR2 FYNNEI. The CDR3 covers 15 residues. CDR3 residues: CASSPSGGTNQPQHF. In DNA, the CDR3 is TGTGCCAGCAGTCCGTCCGGCGGTACCAATCAGCCCCAGCATTTT.

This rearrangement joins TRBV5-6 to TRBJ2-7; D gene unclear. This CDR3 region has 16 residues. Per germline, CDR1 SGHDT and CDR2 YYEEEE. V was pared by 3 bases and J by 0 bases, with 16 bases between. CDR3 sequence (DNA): TGTGCCAGCAGCTCTCGGGCCGCTTTAAGCTCCTACGAGCAGTACTTC. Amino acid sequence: CASSSRAALSSYEQYF.

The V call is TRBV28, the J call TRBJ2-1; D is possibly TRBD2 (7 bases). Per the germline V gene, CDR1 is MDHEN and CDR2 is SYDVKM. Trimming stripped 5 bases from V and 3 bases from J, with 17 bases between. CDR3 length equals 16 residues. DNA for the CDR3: TGTGCCAGCAGTGCCGCGGGGGCACCAAACTACAATGAGCAGTTCTTC. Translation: CASSAAGAPNYNEQFF.

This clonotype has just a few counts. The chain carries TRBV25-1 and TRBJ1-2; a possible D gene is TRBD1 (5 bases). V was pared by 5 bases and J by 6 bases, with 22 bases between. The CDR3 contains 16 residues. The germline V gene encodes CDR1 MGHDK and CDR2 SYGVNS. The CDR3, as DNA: TGTGCCAGCAGTCAAACGGGGCAGGGTTCACTAGATGGCTACACCTTC. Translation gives CASSQTGQGSLDGYTF.

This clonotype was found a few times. CDR3 DNA: TGTGCCAGCAGCCAAGGACCCGAGCAGTACTTC. Translating gives CASSQGPEQYF. The chain has TRBV3-1 and TRBJ2-7; D unclear. The CDR3 is 11 amino acids. Per germline, CDR1 LGHDT and CDR2 YNNKEL (reference sequence). Trimming shortened V by 1 base and J by 6 bases, and 4 bases separated the two germline ends.

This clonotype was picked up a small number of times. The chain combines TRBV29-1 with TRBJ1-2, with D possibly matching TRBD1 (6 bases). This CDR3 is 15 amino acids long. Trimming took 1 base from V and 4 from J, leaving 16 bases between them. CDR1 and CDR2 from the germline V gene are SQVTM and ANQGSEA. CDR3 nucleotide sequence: TGCAGCGTTGAAGCCGTGTGGGACATCGGCTATGGCTACACCTTC. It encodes CSVEAVWDIGYGYTF.

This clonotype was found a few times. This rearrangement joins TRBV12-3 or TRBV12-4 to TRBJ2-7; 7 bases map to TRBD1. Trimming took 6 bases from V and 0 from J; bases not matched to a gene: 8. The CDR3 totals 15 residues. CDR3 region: CASRPPGQSSYEQYF. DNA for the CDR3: TGTGCCAGCAGGCCTCCGGGACAGTCCTCCTACGAGCAGTACTTC.

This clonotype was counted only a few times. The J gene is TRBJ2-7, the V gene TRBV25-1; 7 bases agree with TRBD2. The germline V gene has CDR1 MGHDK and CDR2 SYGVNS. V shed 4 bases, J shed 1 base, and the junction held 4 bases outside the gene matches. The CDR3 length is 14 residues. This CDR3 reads CASSVTGGSYEQYF. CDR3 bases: TGTGCCAGCAGTGTCACGGGGGGTTCCTACGAGCAGTACTTC.